This T cell receptor beta chain is from a study of Tregs in tolerant kidney transplant recipients. Whole-study results and caveats: Few patients were studied, so findings need validation in larger groups. The most relevant donor-specific Treg TCRbeta repertoire apparently came from expansion with activated donor B cells.

CDR1 and CDR2 from the germline V gene are ENHRY and SYGVKD. The J segment lost 1 base and the V segment lost 2 bases, leaving 0 bases of the junction unmatched. The CDR3 consists of 14 residues. For this clone: Its specificity is unknown.

Thawed PBMCs were FACS-sorted into unstimulated CD4+CD25+CD127- regulatory T cells, CD4+CD25- non-regulatory cells, CD4 and CD8 cells. Measured with immunoSEQ multiplex PCR; TCRdb has only the in-frame clones, and not every one. The sample holds approximately 99,000 clones; around 91% are singletons and the top ten take approximately 0.35%. The chain links TRBV10-3 to TRBJ2-3; TRBD1 agrees at 7 bases. This sequence was found in a human donor who received a combined kidney and bone marrow transplant. The input for sequencing was CD4+ T cells from blood, taken before the transplant. The CDR3, as DNA: TGTGCCATCAGTGAGGACAGGGGCACAGATACGCAGTATTTT. This encodes CAISEDRGTDTQYF.